The following is a T cell receptor beta chain sequence with its context. The CDR3 covers 16 residues. V gave up 4 bases and J gave up 4 bases; unmatched junction bases: 7. The V gene's germline CDR1 is SGHAT and CDR2 FQNNGV. The data originate from a study of T cell changes during pregnancy in multiple sclerosis. Clones were sequenced by immunoSEQ multiplex PCR, and TCRdb holds only the in-frame ones, with some missing. The profile shows tens of thousands of clones, 90% to 95% of them singletons. The sequencing here drew on CD4+ T cells from peripheral blood mononuclear cells, taken before pregnancy. The sequence derives from a female donor with multiple sclerosis, enrolled in a pregnancy study. The rearrangement joins TRBV11-2 to TRBJ2-2; TRBD1 aligns across 9 bases. In DNA form, the CDR3 reads TGTGCCAGCAGCTCCCGGACAGGGGTGGGCACCGGGGAGCTGTTTTTT. Translating it yields CASSSRTGVGTGELFF.